The 32 T cell receptor beta chains listed next were all sequenced from one sample in a study of blood T cell repertoires in COVID-19. Assay used: immunoSEQ multiplex PCR; TCRdb lists only in-frame clones, some missing. The table includes approximately 300,000 clones, approximately 90% detected once. Sequenced sample: peripheral blood. Receptor source: a man aged 25 to 45 with acute or convalescent COVID-19.

The V and J genes are TRBV28 and TRBJ1-5; 7 positions match TRBD1. The CDR3 runs to 16 residues. Unmatched junction bases numbered 8, after V lost 6 bases and J lost 0 bases. Germline V gives CDR1 MDHEN, CDR2 SYDVKM. The CDR3 DNA follows: TGTGCCAGCAGACCAGGGACAGCGATTAGCAATCAGCCCCAGCATTTT. It encodes CASRPGTAISNQPQHF.

This chain links TRBV4-1 with TRBJ1-4; tentative D call: TRBD1 (5 bases). The CDR3 runs 15 residues. V lost 2 bases and J 0 bases, leaving 7 bases between the germline ends. The germline gives CDR1 MGHRA, CDR2 YSYEKL. The CDR3 here is CASSQSTATNEKLFF. The CDR3 DNA reads as TGCGCCAGCAGCCAATCGACAGCAACTAATGAAAAACTGTTTTTT.

CDR3 in amino acids: CASSPPGGYYGYTF. The CDR3 DNA reads as TGTGCCAGCAGCCCCCCGGGGGGGTACTATGGCTACACCTTC. The V and J genes are TRBV11-2 and TRBJ1-2; maybe TRBD1 (5 bases). Germline V gene lookup returns CDR1 SGHAT and CDR2 FQNNGV. The germline V and J ends were trimmed by 5 bases and 3 bases, with 13 bases remaining between them. The CDR3 has 14 residues.

Turning to this clone: This sample also contains other DNA sequences that code for the same CDR3. The rearrangement links TRBV5-1 to TRBJ1-2; D is perhaps TRBD1 (6 bases). V lost 5 bases and J lost 4, with 12 bases in between. Germline values: CDR1 SGHRS, CDR2 YFSETQ. The CDR3 has 13 residues. The CDR3 region has the DNA TGCGCCAGCAGTTTCGACAGGAGCTATGGCTACACCTTC. It is translated as CASSFDRSYGYTF.

The chain recombines TRBV6-4 with TRBJ1-1; D may be TRBD1 (6 bases). CDR1 MRHNA and CDR2 SNTAGT come from the germline V gene. The CDR3 has 14 amino acids. Between the trimmed V and J ends, which lost 4 bases and 6 bases, there was a span of 15 bases. The CDR3 region is CASSALPGAPEAFF. CDR3 DNA sequence: TGTGCCAGCAGTGCCCTTCCAGGGGCCCCTGAAGCTTTCTTT.

This clone showed up just once. This rearrangement joins TRBV7-9 to TRBJ2-1; D perhaps matches TRBD2 (5 bases). CDR3 length: 15 amino acids. Germline CDR1 is SEHNR and CDR2 is FQNEAQ (reference sequence). Trimming pared 1 base from V and 4 bases from J, leaving 11 bases between. The CDR3: CASSLVRVGYNEQFF. In nucleotides, the CDR3 is TGTGCCAGCAGCTTAGTGCGGGTTGGTTACAATGAGCAGTTCTTC.

This sequence joins TRBV28 and TRBJ2-1; no definite D call. Trimming removed 5 bases from V and 3 bases from J, with 14 bases in between. The CDR3 spans 15 residues. CDR1 is MDHEN and CDR2 is SYDVKM in the germline V gene. The CDR3: CASSILSSFYNEQFF. As DNA, the CDR3 is TGTGCCAGCAGTATCTTATCGTCCTTCTACAATGAGCAGTTCTTC.

The gene calls are TRBV30 and TRBJ1-6; possibly TRBD1 for D (5 bases). The CDR3 spans 13 residues. V was trimmed by 8 bases and J by 10 bases, leaving 18 bases between them. The germline V gene encodes CDR1 GTSNPN and CDR2 SVGIG (reference sequence). CDR3 residues: CARGVQGYSPLHF. CDR3 coding DNA: TGTGCCCGCGGGGTTCAGGGATACTCACCCCTCCACTTT. The whole variable domain, remainder taken from reference TRBV30 and TRBJ1-6, is SQTIHQWPATLVQPVGSPLSLECTVEGTSNPNLYWYRQAAGRGLQLLFYSVGIGQISSEVPQNLSASRPQDRQFILSSKKLLLSDSGFYLCARGVQGYSPLHFGNGTRLTVT.

The chain joins TRBV5-5 to TRBJ1-1; 10 positions match TRBD1. There are 15 residues in the CDR3. Germline CDR1 and CDR2: SGHKS and YYEKEE (reference sequence). V lost 4 bases to trimming and J lost 6 bases; unmatched junction nucleotides: 9. The CDR3 DNA reads TGTGCCAGCAGCAGGCCCGGGACAGGGGTGCCTGAAGCTTTCTTT. It encodes CASSRPGTGVPEAFF.

Only one count was recorded for this clone. This sequence joins TRBV11-2 and TRBJ1-4; 7 bases are shared with TRBD1. Per the germline V gene, CDR1 is SGHAT and CDR2 is FQNNGV. This CDR3 comprises 16 residues. J lost 4 bases, V lost 1 base, and 6 bases had no gene match. The CDR3 spells CASSLVIQGGNEKLFF. CDR3 in DNA: TGTGCCAGCAGCTTAGTCATCCAGGGGGGTAATGAAAAACTGTTTTTT.

The chain links TRBV7-9 to TRBJ1-1; 7 bases are a match to TRBD1. CDR1 is SEHNR and CDR2 is FQNEAQ in the germline V gene (reference sequence). V was pared by 5 bases and J by 3 bases, with 9 bases of the junction left unmatched. The CDR3 is made up of 15 amino acids. The CDR3 reads CASSPRDRLDTEAFF. For the CDR3, the DNA is TGTGCCAGCAGCCCTCGGGACAGATTAGACACTGAAGCTTTCTTT.

The chain has TRBV29-1 and TRBJ1-1; 9 nucleotides align to TRBD1. The CDR3 is 13 amino acids. V dropped 6 bases and J dropped 5; count of bases not matched to a gene: 7. Looked up from germline, CDR1 is SQVTM and CDR2 is ANQGSEA. The CDR3 DNA reads TGCAGCGTCAAGACAGGGGGTTATACTGAAGCTTTCTTT. Amino acids: CSVKTGGYTEAFF.

The chain uses TRBV5-4 and TRBJ2-3, with a tentative D call TRBD2 (6 bases). The CDR3 is 16 residues long. Trimming removed 2 bases at V and 0 bases at J, with 13 bases between. Germline assignment: CDR1 SGHNT and CDR2 YYREEE (reference sequence). DNA of the CDR3: TGTGCCAGCAGCTTTTGGGCGGGGCCAAGCACAGATACGCAGTATTTT. It translates to CASSFWAGPSTDTQYF.

The V and J genes are TRBV27 and TRBJ2-1, with TRBD1 identical over 7 bases. Per the germline V gene, CDR1 is MNHEY and CDR2 is SMNVEV (reference sequence). Trimming took 0 bases from V and 2 from J; bases not matched to a gene: 4. The CDR3 covers 16 residues. The CDR3, as DNA: TGTGCCAGCAGTTTATCGGGACAGCGAACCTACAATGAGCAGTTCTTC. It codes for CASSLSGQRTYNEQFF.

The chain is built from TRBV3-1 (or the pseudogene TRBV3-2) and TRBJ2-1; TRBD2 matches at 11 bases. Germline V gene data show CDR1 as LGHDT and CDR2 as YNNKEL (reference sequence). J lost 5 bases, V lost 3 bases, and 6 bases had no gene match. The CDR3 loop spans 16 amino acids. In DNA, the CDR3 is TGTGCCAGCAGCCAGGGGACTAGCGGAAATCACAATGAGCAGTTCTTC. Protein: CASSQGTSGNHNEQFF.

This chain joins TRBV5-1 and TRBJ2-1; TRBD2 is a possible D gene (5 bases). The V and J ends lost 3 bases and 6 bases respectively, with 16 bases between them. The CDR3 loop spans 15 amino acids. Germline-derived CDR1 and CDR2 are SGHRS and YFSETQ. CDR3 DNA sequence: TGCGCCAGCAGCTCCACTAGGGCCCACCCCAATGAGCAGTTCTTC. It yields the protein CASSSTRAHPNEQFF.

This clone occurred once. This sequence joins TRBV28 and TRBJ1-3; the D is unclear. Germline V lookup: CDR1 MDHEN, CDR2 SYDVKM. CDR3 length: 11 residues. With 1 base removed from V and 8 bases from J, the gap between germline ends came to 3 bases. Here the CDR3 DNA reads TGTGCCAGCAGTTTATCAGACACCATATATTTT. Translation: CASSLSDTIYF.

This clone was recorded only once. The chain has TRBV28 and TRBJ1-2; D possibly corresponds to TRBD1 (5 bases). CDR3 length: 13 residues. The germline V and J ends were trimmed by 10 bases and 4 bases, with 16 bases remaining between them. Germline-derived CDR1 and CDR2 are MDHEN and SYDVKM. The CDR3 spells CAILPGLSYGYTF. CDR3 in DNA: TGTGCCATTCTCCCGGGACTCTCCTATGGCTACACCTTC.

The chain carries TRBV6-2 or TRBV6-3 and TRBJ2-5; tentatively, D is TRBD1 (6 bases). Trimming pared 6 bases from V and 5 bases from J, leaving 19 bases between. The CDR3 has 15 residues. CDR1 is MNHEY, CDR2 SVGEGT, per germline. CDR3 sequence: CASSPRLRGLETQYF. The CDR3 DNA is TGTGCCAGCAGCCCCCGACTCAGGGGTCTTGAGACCCAGTACTTC.

The rearrangement uses TRBV4-1 and TRBJ2-1, with D uncertain. This CDR3 contains 14 residues. Germline V gene sequence: CDR1 MGHRA, CDR2 YSYEKL. V was cut by 7 bases and J by 0 bases, with 10 bases left in between. The CDR3 coding sequence is TGCGCCAGCAAGAAACAGAGCTCCTACAATGAGCAGTTCTTC. Amino acids: CASKKQSSYNEQFF.

CDR3 loop: CASSGQGSAYEQYF. CDR3 DNA sequence: TGTGCCAGCAGCGGACAGGGGTCAGCCTACGAGCAGTACTTC. V is TRBV6-5 and J is TRBJ2-7; 9 bases fit TRBD1. The CDR3 consists of 14 residues. The J segment lost 2 bases and the V segment lost 6 bases, leaving 5 bases of the junction unmatched. CDR1 is MNHEY, CDR2 SVGAGI, per germline.

This chain uses TRBV5-1 with TRBJ2-7; 7 nucleotides match TRBD2. The CDR3 contains 13 residues. The ends lost 2 bases at V and 4 bases at J; junction bases unmatched: 3. Looked up from germline, CDR1 is SGHRS and CDR2 is YFSETQ. CDR3: CASSFLADYEQYF. The CDR3 bases are TGCGCCAGCAGCTTTCTAGCGGATTACGAGCAGTACTTC.

The chain employs TRBV5-1 and TRBJ1-2, with TRBD1 matching 9 bases. Germline loops: CDR1 SGHRS, CDR2 YFSETQ. V lost 3 bases to trimming and J lost 2 bases; unmatched junction nucleotides: 8. The CDR3 spans 16 residues. For the CDR3, the DNA is TGCGCCAGCAGCTCCGGGACAGGGAGATACAACTATGGCTACACCTTC. Amino acid sequence: CASSSGTGRYNYGYTF.

The chain links TRBV2 to TRBJ2-7, with TRBD1 matching over 7 bases. Germline V gene data show CDR1 as SNHLY and CDR2 as FYNNEI. The V segment lost 0 bases and the J segment 2 bases; nucleotides outside the gene matches: 10. The CDR3 covers 17 residues. DNA for the CDR3: TGTGCCAGCAGTGAAGCTTTACAGGGGAGCGGCGCCTACGAGCAGTACTTC. Its protein is CASSEALQGSGAYEQYF.

V is TRBV5-8 and J is TRBJ2-1, with D possibly being TRBD2 (5 bases). Trimming pared 1 base from V and 8 bases from J, leaving 16 bases between. The CDR3 is made up of 15 amino acids. Germline V CDR1 and CDR2: SGHTS, YDEGEE. For the CDR3, the DNA is TGTGCCAGCAGCTTGAATCCCCCCGGGAATGATGAGCAGTTCTTC. This codes for CASSLNPPGNDEQFF.

This chain links TRBV5-1 with TRBJ1-6, with 8 bases identical to TRBD1. CDR1 and CDR2 (germline): SGHRS, YFSETQ. The CDR3 is 15 amino acids. V shed 4 bases, J shed 10 bases, and the junction held 10 bases outside the gene matches. CDR3 nucleotide sequence: TGCGCCAGCAGCCCCCAGGGGGCGCAGGACTCACCCCTCCACTTT. Protein: CASSPQGAQDSPLHF.

In the case of this clone: The sample contains more than one DNA sequence encoding this CDR3. The V and J genes are TRBV12-3 or TRBV12-4 and TRBJ1-5, with D possibly TRBD1 on 5 matching bases. V was trimmed by 6 bases and J by 4 bases, leaving 7 bases between them. The CDR3 extends over 12 amino acids. The CDR3 DNA follows: TGTGCCAGCAGGCAGGGTAATCAGCCCCAGCATTTT. Amino acids: CASRQGNQPQHF.

This clone appeared a few times. The J gene is TRBJ2-2, the V gene TRBV7-3; the match to TRBD2 covers 8 bases. Germline V CDR1 and CDR2: SGHTA, FQGTGA. The V segment lost 2 bases and the J segment 4 bases; nucleotides outside the gene matches: 6. The CDR3 loop spans 16 amino acids. The CDR3 spells CASSLGRGLGTGELFF. CDR3 nucleotides: TGTGCCAGCAGCTTAGGCAGGGGACTAGGCACCGGGGAGCTGTTTTTT.

The V gene is TRBV19, the J gene TRBJ2-3, with 8 bases lining up with TRBD2. Trimming at V came to 3 bases and at J to 0 bases, leaving 8 bases not matched to a gene. The CDR3 has 17 amino acids. CDR1 and CDR2 from the germline V gene are LNHDA and SQIVND (reference sequence). Here the CDR3 DNA reads TGTGCCAGTAGTATCAAGCGGGGGAGAACTAGCACAGATACGCAGTATTTT. Protein product: CASSIKRGRTSTDTQYF. The full variable domain, completed using reference TRBV19 and TRBJ2-3, is DGGITQSPKYLFRKEGQNVTLSCEQNLNHDAMYWYRQDPGQGLRLIYYSQIVNDFQKGDIAEGYSVSREKKESFPLTVTSAQKNPTAFYLCASSIKRGRTSTDTQYFGPGTRLTVL.

V is TRBV18 and J is TRBJ2-5; D is perhaps TRBD2 (6 bases). The V end was cut by 3 bases, the J end by 1 base, with 15 bases between. The CDR3 sequence is 16 residues long. The V gene's germline CDR1 is KGHSH and CDR2 LQKENI. The CDR3 DNA is TGTGCCAGCTCACCGAACTACTCTAGCGCCCAAGAGACCCAGTACTTC. Translating gives CASSPNYSSAQETQYF.

This sequence joins TRBV30 and TRBJ1-2; 8 positions agree with TRBD1. In germline, CDR1 is GTSNPN, CDR2 SVGIG (reference sequence). This CDR3 region has 15 residues. J gave up 4 bases and V 3 bases, and 10 bases lay outside the gene matches. The CDR3 DNA reads as TGTGCCTGGAGCGCAGGGGGCGTCAGAGCCTATGGCTACACCTTC. Its protein is CAWSAGGVRAYGYTF.

The chain joins TRBV5-6 to TRBJ2-1; D not certain. CDR3 length: 12 residues. Deletions cut 2 bases from V and 2 bases from J, with 2 bases between. Germline CDR1 SGHDT, CDR2 YYEEEE. For the CDR3, the DNA is TGTGCCAGCAGCTTCGCCTACAATGAGCAGTTCTTC. It encodes CASSFAYNEQFF. Full variable domain (remainder filled in from reference TRBV5-6 and TRBJ2-1): DAGVTQSPTHLIKTRGQQVTLRCSPKSGHDTVSWYQQALGQGPQFIFQYYEEEERQRGNFPDRFSGHQFPNYSSELNVNALLLGDSALYLCASSFAYNEQFFGPGTRLTVL.